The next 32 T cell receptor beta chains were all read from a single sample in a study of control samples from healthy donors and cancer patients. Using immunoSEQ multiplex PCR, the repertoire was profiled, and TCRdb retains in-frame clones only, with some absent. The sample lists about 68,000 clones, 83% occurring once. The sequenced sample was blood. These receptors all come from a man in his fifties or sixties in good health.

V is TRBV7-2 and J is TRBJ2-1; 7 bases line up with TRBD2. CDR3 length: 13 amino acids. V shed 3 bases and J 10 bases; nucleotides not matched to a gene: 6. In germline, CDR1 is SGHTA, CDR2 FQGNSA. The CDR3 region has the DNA TGTGCCAGCAGCTTCGTTTCCGGGGGGGAGCAGTTCTTC. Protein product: CASSFVSGGEQFF.

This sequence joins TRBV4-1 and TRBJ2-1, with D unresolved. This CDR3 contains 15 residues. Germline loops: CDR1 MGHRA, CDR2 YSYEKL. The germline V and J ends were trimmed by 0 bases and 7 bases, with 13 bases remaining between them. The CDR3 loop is CASSQDYPRANEQFF. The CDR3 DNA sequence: TGCGCCAGCAGCCAAGATTATCCCCGGGCAAATGAGCAGTTCTTC.

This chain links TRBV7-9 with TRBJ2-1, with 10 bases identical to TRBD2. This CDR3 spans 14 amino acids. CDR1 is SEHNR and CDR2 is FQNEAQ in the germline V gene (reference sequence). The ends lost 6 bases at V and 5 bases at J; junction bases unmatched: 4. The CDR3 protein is CASREAGGNNEQFF. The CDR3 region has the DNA TGTGCCAGCAGAGAAGCGGGGGGGAACAATGAGCAGTTCTTC.

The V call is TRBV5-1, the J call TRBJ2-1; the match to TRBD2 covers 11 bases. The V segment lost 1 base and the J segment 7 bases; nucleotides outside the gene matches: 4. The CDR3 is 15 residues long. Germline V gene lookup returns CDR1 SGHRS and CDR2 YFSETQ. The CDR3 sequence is CASSLWASGGNEQFF. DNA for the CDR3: TGCGCCAGCAGCTTGTGGGCTAGCGGGGGGAATGAGCAGTTCTTC.

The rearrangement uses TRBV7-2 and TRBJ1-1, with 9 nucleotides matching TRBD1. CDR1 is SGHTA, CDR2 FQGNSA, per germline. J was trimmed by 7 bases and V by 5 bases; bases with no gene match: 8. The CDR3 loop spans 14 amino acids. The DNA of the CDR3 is TGTGCCAGCAGCCCTGGACAGGGGTTGAGTGAAGCTTTCTTT. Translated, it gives CASSPGQGLSEAFF.

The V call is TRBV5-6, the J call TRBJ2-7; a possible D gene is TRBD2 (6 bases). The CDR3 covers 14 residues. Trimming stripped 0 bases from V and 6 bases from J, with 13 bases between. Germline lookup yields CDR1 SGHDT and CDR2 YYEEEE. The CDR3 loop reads CASSLVRENREQYF. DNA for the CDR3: TGTGCCAGCAGCTTGGTACGGGAGAATCGCGAGCAGTACTTC.

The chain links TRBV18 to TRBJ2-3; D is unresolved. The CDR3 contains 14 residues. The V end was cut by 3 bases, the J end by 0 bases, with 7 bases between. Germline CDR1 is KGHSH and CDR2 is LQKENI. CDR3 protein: CASSPTPSTDTQYF. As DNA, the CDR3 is TGTGCCAGCTCACCGACCCCCAGCACAGATACGCAGTATTTT. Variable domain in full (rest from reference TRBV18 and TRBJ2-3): NAGVMQNPRHLVRRRGQEARLRCSPMKGHSHVYWYRQLPEEGLKFMVYLQKENIIDESGMPKERFSAEFPKEGPSILRIQQVVRGDSAAYFCASSPTPSTDTQYFGPGTRLTVL.

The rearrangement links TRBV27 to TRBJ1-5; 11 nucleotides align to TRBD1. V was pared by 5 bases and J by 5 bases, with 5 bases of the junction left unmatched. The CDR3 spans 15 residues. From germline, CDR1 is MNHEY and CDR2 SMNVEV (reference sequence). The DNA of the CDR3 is TGTGCCAGCAGTCGCGGACAGGGGGCTTATCAGCCCCAGCATTTT. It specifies CASSRGQGAYQPQHF.

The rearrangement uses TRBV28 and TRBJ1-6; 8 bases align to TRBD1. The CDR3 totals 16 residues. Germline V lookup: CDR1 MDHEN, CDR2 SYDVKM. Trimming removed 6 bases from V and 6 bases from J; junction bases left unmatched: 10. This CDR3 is CASRPKGQAFNSPLHF. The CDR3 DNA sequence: TGTGCCAGCAGGCCAAAGGGACAGGCCTTTAATTCACCCCTCCACTTT.

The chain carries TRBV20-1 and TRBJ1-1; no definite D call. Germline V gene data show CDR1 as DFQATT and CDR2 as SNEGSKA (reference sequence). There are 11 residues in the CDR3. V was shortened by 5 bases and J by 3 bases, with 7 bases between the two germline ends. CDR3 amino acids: CSARLYTEAFF. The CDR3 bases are TGCAGTGCTCGACTGTACACTGAAGCTTTCTTT.

This CDR3 is CASRPRGAGGLNEQFF. The CDR3 nucleotides are TGTGCCAGCAGACCTCGAGGAGCGGGAGGGCTGAATGAGCAGTTCTTC. The V and J genes are TRBV28 and TRBJ2-1, with TRBD2 matching over 10 bases. Germline V gene data show CDR1 as MDHEN and CDR2 as SYDVKM. The CDR3 runs 16 residues. Trimming at V came to 6 bases and at J to 7 bases, leaving 12 bases not matched to a gene.

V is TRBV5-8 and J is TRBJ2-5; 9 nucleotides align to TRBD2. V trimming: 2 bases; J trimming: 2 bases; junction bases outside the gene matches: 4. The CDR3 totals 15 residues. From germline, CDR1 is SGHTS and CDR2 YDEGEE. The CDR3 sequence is CASSFSSGVQETQYF. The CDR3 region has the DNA TGTGCCAGCAGCTTCTCTAGCGGGGTACAAGAGACCCAGTACTTC.

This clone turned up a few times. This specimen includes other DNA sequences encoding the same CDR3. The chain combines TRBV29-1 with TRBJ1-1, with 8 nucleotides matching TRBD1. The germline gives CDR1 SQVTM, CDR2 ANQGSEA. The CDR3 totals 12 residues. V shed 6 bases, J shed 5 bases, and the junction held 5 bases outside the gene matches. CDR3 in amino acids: CSVNRGGTEAFF. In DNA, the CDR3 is TGCAGCGTGAACAGGGGGGGGACTGAAGCTTTCTTT.

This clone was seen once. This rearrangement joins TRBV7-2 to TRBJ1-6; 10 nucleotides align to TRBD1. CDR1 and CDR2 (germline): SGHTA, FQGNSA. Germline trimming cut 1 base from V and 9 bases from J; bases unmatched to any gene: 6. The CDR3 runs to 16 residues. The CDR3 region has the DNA TGTGCCAGCAGCTTAGTGAGGACAGGGGGAAGTTCACCCCTCCACTTT. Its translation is CASSLVRTGGSSPLHF.

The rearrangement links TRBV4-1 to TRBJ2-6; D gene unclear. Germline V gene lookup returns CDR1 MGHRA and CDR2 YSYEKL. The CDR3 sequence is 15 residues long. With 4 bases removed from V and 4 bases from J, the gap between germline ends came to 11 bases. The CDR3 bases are TGCGCCAGCAGCCGAGGAGCTCTCGGGGCCAACGTCCTGACTTTC. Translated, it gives CASSRGALGANVLTF.

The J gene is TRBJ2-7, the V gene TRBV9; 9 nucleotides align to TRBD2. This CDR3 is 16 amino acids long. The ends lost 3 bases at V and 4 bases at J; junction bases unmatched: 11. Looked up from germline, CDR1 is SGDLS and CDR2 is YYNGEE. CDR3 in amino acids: CASSAEGASGIYEQYF. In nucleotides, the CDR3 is TGTGCCAGCAGCGCGGAAGGGGCTAGCGGGATTTACGAGCAGTACTTC.

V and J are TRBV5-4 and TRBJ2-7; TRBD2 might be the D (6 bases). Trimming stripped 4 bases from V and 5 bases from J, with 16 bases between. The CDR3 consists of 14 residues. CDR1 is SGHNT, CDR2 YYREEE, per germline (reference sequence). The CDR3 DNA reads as TGTGCCAGCAGCCACCCGGGACTCGGGGACGAGCAGTACTTC. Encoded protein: CASSHPGLGDEQYF.

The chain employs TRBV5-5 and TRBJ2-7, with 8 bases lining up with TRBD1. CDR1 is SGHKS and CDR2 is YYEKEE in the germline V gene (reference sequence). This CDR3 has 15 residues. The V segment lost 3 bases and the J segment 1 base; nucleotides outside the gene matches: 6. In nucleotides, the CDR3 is TGTGCCAGCAGCTCCTCCGGGACAGGATCCTACGAGCAGTACTTC. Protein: CASSSSGTGSYEQYF.

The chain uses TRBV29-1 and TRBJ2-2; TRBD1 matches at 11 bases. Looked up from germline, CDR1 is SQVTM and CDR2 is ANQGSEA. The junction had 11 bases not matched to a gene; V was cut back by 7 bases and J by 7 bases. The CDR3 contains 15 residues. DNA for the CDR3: TGCAGCGCACAAAGGACAGGGGGCGCGGGCGGGGAGCTGTTTTTT. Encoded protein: CSAQRTGGAGGELFF.

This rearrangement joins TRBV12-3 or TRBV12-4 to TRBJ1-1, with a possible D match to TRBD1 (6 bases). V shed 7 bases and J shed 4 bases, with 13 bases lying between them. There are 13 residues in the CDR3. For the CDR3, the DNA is TGTGCCAGCACCACTCTAGGGGGCACTGAAGCTTTCTTT. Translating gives CASTTLGGTEAFF.

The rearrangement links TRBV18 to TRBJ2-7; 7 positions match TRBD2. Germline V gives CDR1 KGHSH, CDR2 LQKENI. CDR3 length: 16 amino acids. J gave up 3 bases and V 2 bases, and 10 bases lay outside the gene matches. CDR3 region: CASSPTGRTGIYEQYF. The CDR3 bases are TGTGCCAGCTCACCAACCGGGAGGACGGGGATCTACGAGCAGTACTTC.

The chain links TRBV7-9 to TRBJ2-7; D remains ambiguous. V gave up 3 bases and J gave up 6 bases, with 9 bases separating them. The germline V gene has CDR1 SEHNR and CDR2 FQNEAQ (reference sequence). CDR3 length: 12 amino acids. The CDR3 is CASSFDGFEQYF. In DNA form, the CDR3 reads TGTGCCAGCAGCTTTGACGGGTTCGAGCAGTACTTC.

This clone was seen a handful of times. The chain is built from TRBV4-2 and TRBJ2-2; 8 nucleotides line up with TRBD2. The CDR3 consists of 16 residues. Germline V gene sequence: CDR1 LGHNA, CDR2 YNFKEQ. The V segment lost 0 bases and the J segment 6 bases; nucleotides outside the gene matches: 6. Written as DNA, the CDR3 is TGTGCCAGCAGCCAAGACATAGCGGGACGGGCCGGGGAGCTGTTTTTT. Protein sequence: CASSQDIAGRAGELFF.

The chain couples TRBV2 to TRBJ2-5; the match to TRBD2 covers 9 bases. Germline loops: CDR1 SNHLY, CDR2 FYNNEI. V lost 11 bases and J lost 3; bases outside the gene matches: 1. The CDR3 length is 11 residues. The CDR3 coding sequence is TGTGCCGGGACTAGCAAAGAGACCCAGTACTTC. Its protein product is CAGTSKETQYF.

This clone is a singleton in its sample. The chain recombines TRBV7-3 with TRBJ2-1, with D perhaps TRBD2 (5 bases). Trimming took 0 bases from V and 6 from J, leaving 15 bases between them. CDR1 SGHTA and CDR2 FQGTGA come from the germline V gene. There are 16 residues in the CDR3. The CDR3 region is CASSLTLARGVNEQFF. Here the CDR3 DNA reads TGTGCCAGCAGCTTAACGCTAGCCCGAGGCGTCAATGAGCAGTTCTTC.

CDR3 coding DNA: TGTGCCAGCAGTTTGGGGACTAGCGGGAAAGAGACCCAGTACTTC. Translation gives CASSLGTSGKETQYF. The rearrangement joins TRBV28 to TRBJ2-5; 13 nucleotides match TRBD2. Per germline, CDR1 MDHEN and CDR2 SYDVKM. Germline trimming cut 3 bases from V and 3 bases from J; bases unmatched to any gene: 1. CDR3 length equals 15 residues.

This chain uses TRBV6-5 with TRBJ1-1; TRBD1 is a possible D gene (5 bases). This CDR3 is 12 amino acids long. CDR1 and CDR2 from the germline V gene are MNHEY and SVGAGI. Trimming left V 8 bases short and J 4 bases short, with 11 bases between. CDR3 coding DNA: TGTGCCAGCTCCAGGGAGGGCACTGAAGCTTTCTTT. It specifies CASSREGTEAFF.

CDR3: CASSEGRNYGYTF. The CDR3 DNA reads as TGTGCCAGCAGTGAAGGTCGTAACTATGGCTACACCTTC. V and J are TRBV2 and TRBJ1-2; no reliable D call. Germline CDR1 reads SNHLY; CDR2 reads FYNNEI. The CDR3 has 13 amino acids. The ends were cut back, 1 base at V and 1 base at J, with 4 bases in the middle.

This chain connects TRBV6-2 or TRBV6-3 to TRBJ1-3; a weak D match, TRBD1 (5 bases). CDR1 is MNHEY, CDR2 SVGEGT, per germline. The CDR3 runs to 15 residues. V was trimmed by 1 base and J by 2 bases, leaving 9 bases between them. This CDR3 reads CASSYFDRPGNTIYF. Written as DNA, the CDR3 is TGTGCCAGCAGTTACTTCGACAGACCTGGAAACACCATATATTTT.

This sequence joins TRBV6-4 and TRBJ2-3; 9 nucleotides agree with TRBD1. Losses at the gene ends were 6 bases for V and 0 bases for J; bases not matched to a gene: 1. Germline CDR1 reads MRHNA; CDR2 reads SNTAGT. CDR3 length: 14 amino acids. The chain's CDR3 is CASRGQGSTDTQYF. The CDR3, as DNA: TGTGCCAGCAGAGGACAGGGGAGCACAGATACGCAGTATTTT.

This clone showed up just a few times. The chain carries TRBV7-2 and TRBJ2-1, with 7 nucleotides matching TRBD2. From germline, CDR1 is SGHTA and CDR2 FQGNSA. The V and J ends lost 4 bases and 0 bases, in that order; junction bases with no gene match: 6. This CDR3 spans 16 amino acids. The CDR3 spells CASSSLAGPSYNEQFF. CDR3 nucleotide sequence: TGTGCCAGCAGCTCATTAGCGGGCCCCTCCTACAATGAGCAGTTCTTC.

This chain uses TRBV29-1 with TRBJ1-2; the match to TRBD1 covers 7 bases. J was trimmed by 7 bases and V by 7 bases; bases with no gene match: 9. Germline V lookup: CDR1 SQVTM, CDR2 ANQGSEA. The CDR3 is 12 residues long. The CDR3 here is CSDGQVRSGYTF. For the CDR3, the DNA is TGCAGCGATGGACAGGTCCGCAGTGGCTACACCTTC. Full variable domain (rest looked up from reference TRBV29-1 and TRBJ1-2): SAVISQKPSRDICQRGTSLTIQCQVDSQVTMMFWYRQQPGQSLTLIATANQGSEATYESGFVIDKFPISRPNLTFSTLTVSNMSPEDSSIYLCSDGQVRSGYTFGSGTRLTVV.